The 28 T cell receptor beta chains below come from one sample, sequenced in a study of CD8+ T cells in alopecia areata. RNA extraction was followed by reverse transcription into cDNA, which acted as the sequencing template. The method was immunoSEQ multiplex PCR; TCRdb's version includes in-frame clones alone and lacks a portion of them. The sample carries 150,000 to 200,000 clones, roughly 50% recorded once. Sequencing was done on a sample of CD4+ T cells sorted from blood. The source of these receptors is a human donor in good health.

The V gene is TRBV4-1, the J gene TRBJ2-3, with D uncertain. Looked up from germline, CDR1 is MGHRA and CDR2 is YSYEKL. Trimming removed 5 bases from V and 11 bases from J, with 17 bases in between. The CDR3 length is 13 residues. This chain's CDR3 is CASSAQVQEMQYF. CDR3 in DNA: TGCGCCAGCAGCGCCCAAGTCCAGGAGATGCAGTATTTT.

The V call is TRBV29-1, the J call TRBJ2-3; weak D call: TRBD1 (6 bases). Germline loops: CDR1 SQVTM, CDR2 ANQGSEA. This CDR3 region has 13 residues. Trimming removed 5 bases from V and 3 bases from J, with 12 bases in between. The CDR3: CSVQTGLTDTQYF. The CDR3 bases are TGCAGCGTTCAGACAGGTTTGACAGATACGCAGTATTTT.

This clone was counted between two and nine times. V and J are TRBV5-1 and TRBJ2-2, with a weak D call TRBD2 (6 bases). The CDR3 has 15 residues. V dropped 3 bases and J dropped 8 bases, with 17 bases sitting between them. CDR1 and CDR2 (germline): SGHRS, YFSETQ. The DNA for the CDR3 is TGCGCCAGCAGCTCTACACTAGCCCCTGCTGGGGAGCTGTTTTTT. Its translation: CASSSTLAPAGELFF. The variable domain in full, with the rest retrieved from reference TRBV5-1 and TRBJ2-2, is KAGVTQTPRYLIKTRGQQVTLSCSPISGHRSVSWYQQTPGQGLQFLFEYFSETQRNKGNFPGRFSGRQFSNSRSEMNVSTLELGDSALYLCASSSTLAPAGELFFGEGSRLTVL.

The J gene is TRBJ2-7, the V gene TRBV5-6; 9 positions agree with TRBD1. Germline trimming cut 4 bases from V and 3 bases from J; bases unmatched to any gene: 8. Germline V gene data show CDR1 as SGHDT and CDR2 as YYEEEE. The CDR3 totals 15 residues. The CDR3 spells CASSGGWTGDYEQYF. The CDR3 bases are TGTGCCAGCAGCGGGGGTTGGACAGGGGACTACGAGCAGTACTTC.

The rearrangement links TRBV30 to TRBJ1-2; no reliable D call. In germline, CDR1 is GTSNPN, CDR2 SVGIG (reference sequence). There are 10 residues in the CDR3. With 5 bases removed from V and 1 base from J, the gap between germline ends came to 2 bases. The CDR3: CAWDNYGYTF. In DNA, the CDR3 is TGTGCCTGGGATAACTATGGCTACACCTTC. Variable domain in full (rest from reference TRBV30 and TRBJ1-2): SQTIHQWPATLVQPVGSPLSLECTVEGTSNPNLYWYRQAAGRGLQLLFYSVGIGQISSEVPQNLSASRPQDRQFILSSKKLLLSDSGFYLCAWDNYGYTFGSGTRLTVV.

The chain carries TRBV7-9 and TRBJ1-5, with D possibly TRBD1 on 5 matching bases. V was cut by 2 bases and J by 5 bases, with 7 bases left in between. The CDR3 spans 13 residues. Germline CDR1 SEHNR, CDR2 FQNEAQ (reference sequence). CDR3 protein: CASSLWGDQPQHF. The CDR3 DNA reads TGTGCCAGCAGCTTATGGGGGGATCAGCCCCAGCATTTT.

The table lists this clone with a few counts. The chain combines TRBV29-1 with TRBJ2-3; no firm D call. The CDR3 covers 14 residues. Germline V gives CDR1 SQVTM, CDR2 ANQGSEA. Deletions cut 3 bases from V and 2 bases from J, with 12 bases between. CDR3 residues: CSVDRKRLTDTQYF. For the CDR3, the DNA is TGCAGCGTTGATCGGAAACGGCTCACAGATACGCAGTATTTT.

This clone showed up just a few times. V gene TRBV29-1 combines with J gene TRBJ2-7; D may match TRBD1 or TRBD2 (7 bases each). The ends were cut back, 7 bases at V and 7 bases at J, with 20 bases in the middle. Germline CDR1 SQVTM, CDR2 ANQGSEA. The length of the CDR3 is 13 residues. CDR3: CSAQGRGQREQYF. The CDR3 DNA is TGCAGCGCGCAGGGGAGGGGGCAAAGGGAGCAGTACTTC.

This clone was seen only a few times. The genes are TRBV25-1 and TRBJ2-2; D is uncertain. Germline assignment: CDR1 MGHDK and CDR2 SYGVNS. The CDR3 runs to 14 residues. V lost 4 bases and J 0 bases, leaving 6 bases between the germline ends. CDR3 in amino acids: CASSGRPNTGELFF. In nucleotides, the CDR3 is TGTGCCAGCAGTGGCAGGCCGAACACCGGGGAGCTGTTTTTT.

This chain links TRBV30 with TRBJ1-1; D is perhaps TRBD1 (5 bases). Looked up from germline, CDR1 is GTSNPN and CDR2 is SVGIG (reference sequence). This CDR3 has 12 amino acids. V gave up 2 bases and J gave up 7 bases, with 11 bases separating them. The CDR3 spells CAWSKGQGEAFF. The CDR3 nucleotides read TGTGCCTGGAGTAAAGGGCAGGGTGAAGCTTTCTTT.

This chain joins TRBV5-1 and TRBJ2-7, with D tentatively TRBD1 (6 bases). The germline gives CDR1 SGHRS, CDR2 YFSETQ. There are 14 residues in the CDR3. The V gene lost 0 bases and the J gene lost 4 bases, with 11 bases spanning the gap. CDR3 amino acids: CASSLEGQIYEQYF. In DNA form, the CDR3 reads TGCGCCAGCAGCTTGGAAGGACAGATTTACGAGCAGTACTTC.

V is TRBV29-1 and J is TRBJ1-1; D not resolved. The germline V and J ends were trimmed by 4 bases and 4 bases, with 13 bases remaining between them. CDR3 length: 13 amino acids. The germline V gene has CDR1 SQVTM and CDR2 ANQGSEA. CDR3 nucleotides: TGCAGCGTTGGTCATGGGGAGGGCACTGAAGCTTTCTTT. Translation: CSVGHGEGTEAFF.

This chain uses TRBV7-9 with TRBJ2-7, with D possibly matching TRBD1 (5 bases). Trimming removed 2 bases from V and 5 bases from J, with 10 bases in between. The germline gives CDR1 SEHNR, CDR2 FQNEAQ (reference sequence). The CDR3 has 13 residues. In DNA, the CDR3 is TGTGCCAGCAGCTTAAAGGGGTCCCACGAGCAGTACTTC. It yields the protein CASSLKGSHEQYF.

This sequence joins TRBV27 and TRBJ2-1; possibly TRBD2 for D (6 bases). Between the trimmed V and J ends, which lost 3 bases and 0 bases, there was a span of 9 bases. Germline CDR1 reads MNHEY; CDR2 reads SMNVEV (reference sequence). The CDR3 loop spans 15 amino acids. CDR3 region: CASSLGLSSYNEQFF. DNA for the CDR3: TGTGCCAGCAGTTTGGGACTGAGCTCCTACAATGAGCAGTTCTTC.

The rearrangement uses TRBV28 and TRBJ2-7, with D perhaps being TRBD1 or TRBD2 (5 bases each). V lost 7 bases to trimming and J lost 0 bases, with 13 bases between them. CDR3 length equals 14 residues. Germline CDR1 is MDHEN and CDR2 is SYDVKM. The CDR3 region has the DNA TGTGCCAGCAACTGGGGGATAGGCTCCTACGAGCAGTACTTC. This translates into CASNWGIGSYEQYF.

This clone was counted a few times. The chain has TRBV5-5 and TRBJ2-3; 12 bases agree with TRBD1. The CDR3 sequence is 16 residues long. The trim removed 0 bases at V and 5 bases at J, leaving 4 bases unmatched. Germline V gene data show CDR1 as SGHKS and CDR2 as YYEKEE (reference sequence). CDR3 DNA: TGTGCCAGCAGCTTGGCCGGGACAGGGGGCGGAGATACGCAGTATTTT. It specifies CASSLAGTGGGDTQYF.

The chain has TRBV11-2 and TRBJ1-1; 9 bases line up with TRBD1. This CDR3 contains 14 residues. CDR1 and CDR2 from the germline V gene are SGHAT and FQNNGV. V lost 4 bases to trimming and J lost 4 bases; unmatched junction nucleotides: 4. The CDR3 protein is CASSSQGAGTEAFF. The CDR3 DNA follows: TGTGCCAGCAGCTCACAGGGGGCGGGCACTGAAGCTTTCTTT.

The V call is TRBV5-1, the J call TRBJ1-5; D is uncertain. CDR3 length: 13 residues. V was cut by 5 bases and J by 12 bases, with 18 bases left in between. Germline V gene lookup returns CDR1 SGHRS and CDR2 YFSETQ. The CDR3, as DNA: TGCGCCAGCAGATCGGACCTGAACGGTCGCCAGCATTTT. This sequence encodes CASRSDLNGRQHF.

A note on this clone: A single base separates this from a much larger clone, so it may be a read error. This chain uses TRBV25-1 with TRBJ2-6; D is unresolved. The V end was cut by 8 bases, the J end by 1 base, with 0 bases between. This CDR3 has 11 amino acids. CDR1 is MGHDK and CDR2 is SYGVNS in the germline V gene. CDR3 in amino acids: CASSGANVLTF. The CDR3 DNA reads as TGTGCCAGCTCTGGGGCCAACGTCCTGACTTTC. Variable domain in full (rest from reference TRBV25-1 and TRBJ2-6): EADIYQTPRYLVIGTGKKITLECSQTMGHDKMYWYQQDPGMELHLIHYSYGVNSTEKGDLSSESTVSRIRTEHFPLTLESARPSHTSQYLCASSGANVLTFGAGSRLTVL.

V gene TRBV27 combines with J gene TRBJ2-7, with D possibly being TRBD1 (6 bases). V lost 4 bases and J 2 bases, leaving 12 bases between the germline ends. CDR3 length: 14 amino acids. Germline CDR1 MNHEY, CDR2 SMNVEV (reference sequence). The CDR3 region is CASSSQGLPYEQYF. For the CDR3, the DNA is TGTGCCAGCAGTTCCCAGGGGCTCCCCTACGAGCAGTACTTC.

This clone was counted a few times. The gene calls are TRBV30 and TRBJ1-1; 7 nucleotides line up with TRBD1. Looked up from germline, CDR1 is GTSNPN and CDR2 is SVGIG (reference sequence). With V trimmed by 3 bases and J by 1 base, 8 bases remained unmatched. The length of the CDR3 is 15 residues. The CDR3 DNA reads as TGTGCCTGGAGCCAGGGGGAGACAGCGAACACTGAAGCTTTCTTT. Its protein is CAWSQGETANTEAFF.

This clone came up a few times. The CDR3, as DNA: TGTGCCAGCAGTGACAGGGAGGCACAGCCCCAGCATTTT. Translation: CASSDREAQPQHF. The chain has TRBV25-1 and TRBJ1-5; weak D call: TRBD1 (5 bases). The CDR3 is made up of 13 amino acids. V was shortened by 3 bases and J by 7 bases, with 10 bases between the two germline ends. Germline loops: CDR1 MGHDK, CDR2 SYGVNS.

This chain connects TRBV7-2 to TRBJ1-2; no clear D gene. This CDR3 is built from 15 residues. Germline-derived CDR1 and CDR2 are SGHTA and FQGNSA. V was cut by 5 bases and J by 0 bases, with 13 bases left in between. CDR3 loop: CASSQRGKTNYGYTF. CDR3 nucleotide sequence: TGTGCCAGCAGCCAACGAGGCAAGACTAACTATGGCTACACCTTC.

V gene TRBV15 combines with J gene TRBJ2-1; 7 nucleotides agree with TRBD2. Trimming cost V 1 base and J 10 bases; bases outside gene matches: 10. This CDR3 has 15 residues. From germline, CDR1 is LNHNV and CDR2 YYDKDF (reference sequence). The CDR3 DNA reads TGTGCCACCAGCAGAGTAGGGACTATGGACCAGGAGCAGTTCTTC. Translated: CATSRVGTMDQEQFF. The full variable domain, its missing parts supplied by reference TRBV15 and TRBJ2-1, is DAMVIQNPRYQVTQFGKPVTLSCSQTLNHNVMYWYQQKSSQAPKLLFHYYDKDFNNEADTPDNFQSRRPNTSFCFLDIRSPGLGDTAMYLCATSRVGTMDQEQFFGPGTRLTVL.

This chain joins TRBV18 and TRBJ1-2, with D unresolved. V lost 1 base to trimming and J lost 6 bases, with 15 bases between them. The CDR3 has 15 residues. Germline CDR1 and CDR2: KGHSH and LQKENI. CDR3 region: CASSPRGGRVDGYTF. The CDR3 coding sequence is TGTGCCAGCTCACCACGGGGAGGGAGAGTGGATGGCTACACCTTC.

V gene TRBV6-5 combines with J gene TRBJ2-3; no reliable D call. The germline CDR1 and CDR2 sequences are MNHEY and SVGAGI. CDR3 length equals 11 residues. The ends were cut back, 6 bases at V and 7 bases at J, with 8 bases in the middle. CDR3 sequence (DNA): TGTGCCAGCAGCCAATCCCATACGCAGTATTTT. As protein: CASSQSHTQYF.

The chain joins TRBV30 to TRBJ2-3; D is ambiguous. V dropped 3 bases and J dropped 0 bases, with 1 base sitting between them. The germline CDR1 and CDR2 sequences are GTSNPN and SVGIG (reference sequence). CDR3 length equals 11 residues. The CDR3 nucleotides read TGTGCCTGGAGAAGCACAGATACGCAGTATTTT. Its translation: CAWRSTDTQYF.

This chain uses TRBV7-9 with TRBJ2-2, with 7 nucleotides matching TRBD2. Germline V lookup: CDR1 SEHNR, CDR2 FQNEAQ (reference sequence). This CDR3 contains 15 residues. The junction had 10 bases not matched to a gene; V was cut back by 5 bases and J by 7 bases. CDR3 bases: TGTGCCAGCAGCCCGCAGACTAGCTTGGGCGGGGAGCTGTTTTTT. This gives the protein CASSPQTSLGGELFF.